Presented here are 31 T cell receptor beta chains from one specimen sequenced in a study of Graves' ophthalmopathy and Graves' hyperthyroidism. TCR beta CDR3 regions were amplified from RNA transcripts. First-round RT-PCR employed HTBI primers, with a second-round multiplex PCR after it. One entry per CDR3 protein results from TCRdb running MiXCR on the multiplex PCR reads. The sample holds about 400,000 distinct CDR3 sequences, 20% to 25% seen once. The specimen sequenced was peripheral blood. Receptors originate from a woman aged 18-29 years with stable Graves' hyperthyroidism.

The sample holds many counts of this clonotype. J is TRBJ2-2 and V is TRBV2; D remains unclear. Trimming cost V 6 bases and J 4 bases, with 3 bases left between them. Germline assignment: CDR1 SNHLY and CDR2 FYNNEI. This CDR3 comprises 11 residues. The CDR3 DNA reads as TGTGCCAGCAGCGGCACCGGGGAGCTGTTTTTT. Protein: CASSGTGELFF.

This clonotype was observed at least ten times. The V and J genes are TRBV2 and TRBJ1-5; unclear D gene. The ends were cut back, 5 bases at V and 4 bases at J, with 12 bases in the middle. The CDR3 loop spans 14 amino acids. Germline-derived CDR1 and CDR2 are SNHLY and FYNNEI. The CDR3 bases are TGTGCCAGCAGTTACTCAGGCCGAAATCAGCCCCAGCATTTT. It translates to CASSYSGRNQPQHF.

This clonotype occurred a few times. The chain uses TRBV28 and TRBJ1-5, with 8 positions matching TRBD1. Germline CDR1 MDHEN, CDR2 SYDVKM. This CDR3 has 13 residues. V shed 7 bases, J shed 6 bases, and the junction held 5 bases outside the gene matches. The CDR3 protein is CASTGTGLQPQHF. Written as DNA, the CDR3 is TGTGCCAGCACCGGGACAGGACTTCAGCCCCAGCATTTT.

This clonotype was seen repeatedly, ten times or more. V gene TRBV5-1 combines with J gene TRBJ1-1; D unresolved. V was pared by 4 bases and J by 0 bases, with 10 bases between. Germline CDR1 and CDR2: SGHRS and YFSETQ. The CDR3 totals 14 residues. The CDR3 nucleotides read TGCGCCAGCAGCGGCGGAGTCATGAACACTGAAGCTTTCTTT. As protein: CASSGGVMNTEAFF.

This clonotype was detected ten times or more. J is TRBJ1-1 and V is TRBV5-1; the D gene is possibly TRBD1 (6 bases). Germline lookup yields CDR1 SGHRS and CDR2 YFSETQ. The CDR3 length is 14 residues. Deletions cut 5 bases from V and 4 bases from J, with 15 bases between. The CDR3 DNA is TGCGCCAGCAGGACGACAGGTGGTAGCACTGAAGCTTTCTTT. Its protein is CASRTTGGSTEAFF.

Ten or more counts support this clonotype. The CDR3 sequence: CASSLGLSYTF. In DNA, the CDR3 is TGTGCCAGCAGCTTAGGTTTGAGCTACACCTTC. The V gene is TRBV11-2, the J gene TRBJ1-2; D is uncertain. Germline V gives CDR1 SGHAT, CDR2 FQNNGV. The CDR3 totals 11 residues. Trimming left V 1 base short and J 9 bases short, with 6 bases between.

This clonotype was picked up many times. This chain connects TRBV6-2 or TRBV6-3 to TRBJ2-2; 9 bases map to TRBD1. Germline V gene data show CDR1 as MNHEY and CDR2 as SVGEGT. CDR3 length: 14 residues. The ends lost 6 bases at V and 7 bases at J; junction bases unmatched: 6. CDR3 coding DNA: TGTGCCAGCAGAGGGGACAGGGACAACGGGGAGCTGTTTTTT. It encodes CASRGDRDNGELFF.

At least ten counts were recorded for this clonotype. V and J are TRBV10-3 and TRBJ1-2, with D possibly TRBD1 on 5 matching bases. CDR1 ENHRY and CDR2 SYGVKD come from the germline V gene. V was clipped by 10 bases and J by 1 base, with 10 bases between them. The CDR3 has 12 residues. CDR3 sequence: CATQDNNYGYTF. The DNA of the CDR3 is TGTGCCACCCAGGACAATAACTATGGCTACACCTTC.

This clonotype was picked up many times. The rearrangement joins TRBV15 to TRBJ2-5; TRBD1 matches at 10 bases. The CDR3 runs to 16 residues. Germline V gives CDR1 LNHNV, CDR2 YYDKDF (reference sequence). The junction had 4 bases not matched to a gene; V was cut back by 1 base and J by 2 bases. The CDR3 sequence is CATSRGDRGDQETQYF. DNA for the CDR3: TGTGCCACCAGCAGAGGGGACAGGGGCGATCAAGAGACCCAGTACTTC.

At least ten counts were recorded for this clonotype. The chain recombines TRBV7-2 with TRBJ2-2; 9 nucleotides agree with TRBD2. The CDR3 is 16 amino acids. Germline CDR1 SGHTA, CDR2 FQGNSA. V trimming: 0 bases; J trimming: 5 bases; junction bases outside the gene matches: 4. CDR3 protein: CASSLAWREGTGELFF. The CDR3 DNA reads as TGTGCCAGCAGCTTAGCGTGGCGGGAGGGGACCGGGGAGCTGTTTTTT.

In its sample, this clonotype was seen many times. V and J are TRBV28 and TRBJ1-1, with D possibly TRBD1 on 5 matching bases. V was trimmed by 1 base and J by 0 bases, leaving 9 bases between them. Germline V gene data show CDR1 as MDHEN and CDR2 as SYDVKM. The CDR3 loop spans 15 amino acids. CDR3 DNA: TGTGCCAGCAGTTTATCGGGGGTTCTGAACACTGAAGCTTTCTTT. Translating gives CASSLSGVLNTEAFF.

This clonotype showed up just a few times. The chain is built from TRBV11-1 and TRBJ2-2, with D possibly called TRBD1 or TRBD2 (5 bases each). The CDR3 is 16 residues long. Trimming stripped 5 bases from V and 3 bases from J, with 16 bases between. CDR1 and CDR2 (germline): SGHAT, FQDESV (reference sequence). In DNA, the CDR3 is TGTGCCAGCAGCCCTATTTTCCTGGGGGACACCGGGGAGCTGTTTTTT. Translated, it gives CASSPIFLGDTGELFF. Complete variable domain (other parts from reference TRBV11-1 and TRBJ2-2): EAEVAQSPRYKITEKSQAVAFWCDPISGHATLYWYRQILGQGPELLVQFQDESVVDDSQLPKDRFSAERLKGVDSTLKIQPAELGDSAMYLCASSPIFLGDTGELFFGEGSRLTVL.

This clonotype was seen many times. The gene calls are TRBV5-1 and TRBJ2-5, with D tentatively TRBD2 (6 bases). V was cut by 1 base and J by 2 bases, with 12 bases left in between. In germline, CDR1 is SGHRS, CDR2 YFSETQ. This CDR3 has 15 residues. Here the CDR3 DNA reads TGCGCCAGCAGCTTGCGGGGGACGGAGCAAGAGACCCAGTACTTC. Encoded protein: CASSLRGTEQETQYF.

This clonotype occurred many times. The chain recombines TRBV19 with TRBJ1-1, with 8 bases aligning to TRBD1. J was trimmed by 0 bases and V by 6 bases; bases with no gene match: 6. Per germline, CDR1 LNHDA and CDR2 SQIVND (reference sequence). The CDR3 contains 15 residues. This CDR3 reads CASRGQTGVNTEAFF. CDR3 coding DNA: TGTGCCAGTAGGGGACAGACAGGGGTGAACACTGAAGCTTTCTTT.

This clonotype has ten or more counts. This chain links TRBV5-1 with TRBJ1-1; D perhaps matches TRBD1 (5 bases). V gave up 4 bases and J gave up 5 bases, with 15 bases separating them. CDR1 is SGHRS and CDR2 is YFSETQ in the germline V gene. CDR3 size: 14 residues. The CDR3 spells CASSPDTLGTEAFF. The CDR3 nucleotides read TGCGCCAGCAGCCCGGACACCCTCGGGACTGAAGCTTTCTTT.

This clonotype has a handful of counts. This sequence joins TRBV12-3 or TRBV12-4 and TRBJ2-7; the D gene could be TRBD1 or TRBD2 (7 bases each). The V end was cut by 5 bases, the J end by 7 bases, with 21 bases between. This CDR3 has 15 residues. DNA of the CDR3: TGTGCCAGCAGTCGGGGGCCAGGGGGGGAAAGAGAGCAGTACTTC. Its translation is CASSRGPGGEREQYF.

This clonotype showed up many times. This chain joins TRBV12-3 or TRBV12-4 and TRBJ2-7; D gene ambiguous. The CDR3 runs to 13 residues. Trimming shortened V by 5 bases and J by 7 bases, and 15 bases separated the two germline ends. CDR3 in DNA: TGTGCCAGCAGTCCATACGTCTTGGCGGAGCAGTACTTC. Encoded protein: CASSPYVLAEQYF.

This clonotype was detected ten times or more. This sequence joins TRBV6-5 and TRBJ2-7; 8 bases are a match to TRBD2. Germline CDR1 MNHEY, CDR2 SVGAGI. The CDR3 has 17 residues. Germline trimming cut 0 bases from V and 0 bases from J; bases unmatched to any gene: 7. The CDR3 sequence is CASSYSGLAGPSYEQYF. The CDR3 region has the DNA TGTGCCAGCAGTTACTCTGGTCTAGCGGGTCCCTCCTACGAGCAGTACTTC.

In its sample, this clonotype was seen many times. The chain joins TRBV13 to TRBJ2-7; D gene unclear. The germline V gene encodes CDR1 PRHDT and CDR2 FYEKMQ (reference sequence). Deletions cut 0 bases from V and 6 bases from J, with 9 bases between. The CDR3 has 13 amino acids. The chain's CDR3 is CASSLGFTGEQYF. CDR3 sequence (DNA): TGTGCCAGCAGCTTAGGATTTACCGGCGAGCAGTACTTC.

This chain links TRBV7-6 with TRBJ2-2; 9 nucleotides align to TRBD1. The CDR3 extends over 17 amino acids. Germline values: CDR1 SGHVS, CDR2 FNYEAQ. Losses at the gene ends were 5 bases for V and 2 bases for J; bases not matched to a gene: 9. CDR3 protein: CASSLPMGQGNTGELFF. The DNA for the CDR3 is TGTGCCAGCAGCCTTCCAATGGGACAGGGCAACACCGGGGAGCTGTTTTTT.

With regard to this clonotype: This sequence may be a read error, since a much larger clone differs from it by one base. CDR3 sequence: CSADREPRYF. In DNA form, the CDR3 reads TGCAGCGCCGATAGAGAGCCCCGGTACTTC. This sequence joins TRBV29-1 and TRBJ2-5, with D unclear. Trimming stripped 7 bases from V and 13 bases from J, with 16 bases between. CDR1 and CDR2 (germline): SQVTM, ANQGSEA. This CDR3 contains 10 residues.

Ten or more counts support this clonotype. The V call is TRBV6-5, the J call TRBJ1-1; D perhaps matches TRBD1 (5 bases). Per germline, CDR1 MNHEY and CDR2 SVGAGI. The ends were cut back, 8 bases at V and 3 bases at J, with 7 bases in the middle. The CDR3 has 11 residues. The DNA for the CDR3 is TGTGCCAGCCAGGGCGACACTGAAGCTTTCTTT. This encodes CASQGDTEAFF.

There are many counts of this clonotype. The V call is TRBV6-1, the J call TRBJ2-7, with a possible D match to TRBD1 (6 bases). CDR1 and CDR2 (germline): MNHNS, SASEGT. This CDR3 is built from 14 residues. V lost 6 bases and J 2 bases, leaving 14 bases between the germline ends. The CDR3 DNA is TGTGCCAGCAGCCCGAACAGGGTCCCCTACGAGCAGTACTTC. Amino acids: CASSPNRVPYEQYF.

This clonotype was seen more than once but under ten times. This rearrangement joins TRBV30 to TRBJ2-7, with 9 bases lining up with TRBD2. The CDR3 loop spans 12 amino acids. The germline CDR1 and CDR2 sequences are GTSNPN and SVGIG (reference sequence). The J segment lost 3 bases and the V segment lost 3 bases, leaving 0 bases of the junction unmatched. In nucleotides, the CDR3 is TGTGCCTGGAGGACTAGCGGCTACGAGCAGTACTTC. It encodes CAWRTSGYEQYF. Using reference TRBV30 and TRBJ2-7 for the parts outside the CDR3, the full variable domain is SQTIHQWPATLVQPVGSPLSLECTVEGTSNPNLYWYRQAAGRGLQLLFYSVGIGQISSEVPQNLSASRPQDRQFILSSKKLLLSDSGFYLCAWRTSGYEQYFGPGTRLTVT.

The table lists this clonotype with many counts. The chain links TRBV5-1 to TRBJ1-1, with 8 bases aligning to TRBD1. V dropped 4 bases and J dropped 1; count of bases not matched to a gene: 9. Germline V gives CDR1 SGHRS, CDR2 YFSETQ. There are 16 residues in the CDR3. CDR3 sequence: CASSLKLTGGNTEAFF. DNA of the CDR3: TGCGCCAGCAGCCTCAAACTTACAGGGGGGAACACTGAAGCTTTCTTT.

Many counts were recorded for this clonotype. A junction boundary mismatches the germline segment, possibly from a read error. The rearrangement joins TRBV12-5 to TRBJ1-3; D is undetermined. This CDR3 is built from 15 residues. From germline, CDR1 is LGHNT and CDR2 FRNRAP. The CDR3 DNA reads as TGTGCTAGTGGTTTGGACAGCAACTCTGGAAACACCACATATTTT. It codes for CASGLDSNSGNTTYF.

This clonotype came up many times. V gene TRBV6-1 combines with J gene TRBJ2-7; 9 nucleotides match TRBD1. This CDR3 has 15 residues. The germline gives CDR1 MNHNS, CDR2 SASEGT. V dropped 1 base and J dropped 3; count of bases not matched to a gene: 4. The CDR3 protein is CASSEEETGGYEQYF. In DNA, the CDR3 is TGTGCCAGCAGTGAAGAGGAGACAGGGGGCTACGAGCAGTACTTC.

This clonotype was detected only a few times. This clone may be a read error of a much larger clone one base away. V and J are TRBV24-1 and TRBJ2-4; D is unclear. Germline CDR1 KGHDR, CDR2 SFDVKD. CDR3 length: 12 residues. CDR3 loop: CAKRTDQNIKYF. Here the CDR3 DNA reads TGTGCCAAGAGGACGGACCAAAACATTAAGTACTTC.

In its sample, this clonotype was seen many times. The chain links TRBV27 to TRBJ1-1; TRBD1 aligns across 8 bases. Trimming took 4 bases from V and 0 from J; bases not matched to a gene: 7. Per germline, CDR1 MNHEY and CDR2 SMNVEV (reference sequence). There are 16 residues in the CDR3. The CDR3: CASSSIGTGMNTEAFF. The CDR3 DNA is TGTGCCAGCAGTTCTATCGGGACAGGCATGAACACTGAAGCTTTCTTT.

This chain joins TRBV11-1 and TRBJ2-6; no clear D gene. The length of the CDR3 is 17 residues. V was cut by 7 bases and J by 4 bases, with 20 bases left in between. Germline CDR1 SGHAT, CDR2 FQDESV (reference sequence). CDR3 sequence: CASTERFGALGANVLTF. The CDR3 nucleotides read TGTGCCAGCACCGAGAGATTTGGAGCGCTAGGGGCCAACGTCCTGACTTTC.

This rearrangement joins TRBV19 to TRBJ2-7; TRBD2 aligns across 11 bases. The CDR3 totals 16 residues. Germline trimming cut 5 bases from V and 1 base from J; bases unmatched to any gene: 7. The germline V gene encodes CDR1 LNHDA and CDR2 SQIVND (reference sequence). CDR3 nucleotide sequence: TGTGCCAGTAGTCTAGCGGGAGGTTTTGGATCCTACGAGCAGTACTTC. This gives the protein CASSLAGGFGSYEQYF. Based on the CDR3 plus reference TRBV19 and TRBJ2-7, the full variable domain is DGGITQSPKYLFRKEGQNVTLSCEQNLNHDAMYWYRQDPGQGLRLIYYSQIVNDFQKGDIAEGYSVSREKKESFPLTVTSAQKNPTAFYLCASSLAGGFGSYEQYFGPGTRLTVT.